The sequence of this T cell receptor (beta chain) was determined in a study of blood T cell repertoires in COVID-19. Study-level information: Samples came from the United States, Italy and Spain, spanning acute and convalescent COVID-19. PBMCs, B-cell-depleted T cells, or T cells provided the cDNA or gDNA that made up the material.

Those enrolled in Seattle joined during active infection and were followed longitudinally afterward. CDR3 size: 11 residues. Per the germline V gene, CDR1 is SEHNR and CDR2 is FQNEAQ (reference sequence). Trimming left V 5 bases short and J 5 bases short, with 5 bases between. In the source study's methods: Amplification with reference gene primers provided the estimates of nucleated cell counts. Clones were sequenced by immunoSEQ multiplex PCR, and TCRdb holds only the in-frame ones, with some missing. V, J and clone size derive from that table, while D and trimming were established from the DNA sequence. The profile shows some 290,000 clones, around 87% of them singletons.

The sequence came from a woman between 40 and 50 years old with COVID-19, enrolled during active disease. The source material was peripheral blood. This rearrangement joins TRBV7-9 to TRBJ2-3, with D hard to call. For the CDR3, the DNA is TGTGCCAGCAGCCCCCGAGATACGCAGTATTTT. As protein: CASSPRDTQYF.